These 4 T cell receptor beta chains were sequenced from one sample in a study of blood T cell repertoires in COVID-19. The assay was immunoSEQ multiplex PCR, and TCRdb's table has in-frame clones only and misses some. The sample lists 110,000 or so clones, roughly 88% occurring once. Sequencing was performed on peripheral blood. The receptors shown here come from a human donor in a cohort sampled during active COVID-19.

This chain links TRBV7-9 with TRBJ1-2, with 9 bases fitting TRBD1. After removal of 5 bases from V and 5 bases from J, the junction contained 9 bases not matched to a gene. In germline, CDR1 is SEHNR, CDR2 FQNEAQ (reference sequence). This CDR3 is 15 amino acids long. CDR3 nucleotides: TGTGCCAGCAGCACCGCACAGGGGGCTCATTATGGCTACACCTTC. It translates to CASSTAQGAHYGYTF.

The rearrangement joins TRBV7-2 to TRBJ2-7, with 9 bases fitting TRBD1. Trimming took 7 bases from V and 3 from J; bases not matched to a gene: 10. This CDR3 region has 15 residues. Germline values: CDR1 SGHTA, CDR2 FQGNSA. CDR3 loop: CASIKFPGQGYEQYF. The CDR3 coding sequence is TGTGCCAGCATCAAATTCCCGGGACAGGGCTACGAGCAGTACTTC.

A single count supports this clone. V gene TRBV7-9 combines with J gene TRBJ1-1; D is undetermined. In germline, CDR1 is SEHNR, CDR2 FQNEAQ (reference sequence). This CDR3 is 13 amino acids long. V dropped 8 bases and J dropped 1 base, with 11 bases sitting between them. The CDR3 nucleotides are TGTGCCAGCGCTACTCAATGGAACACTGAAGCTTTCTTT. Protein sequence: CASATQWNTEAFF.

The genes are TRBV5-4 and TRBJ2-3; TRBD2 matches 12 bases. The CDR3 is 15 residues long. Germline V gives CDR1 SGHNT, CDR2 YYREEE (reference sequence). V was clipped by 5 bases and J by 2 bases; unmatched bases: 3. This chain's CDR3 is CASRRTSGNTDTQYF. CDR3 nucleotide sequence: TGTGCCAGCAGACGGACTAGCGGGAACACAGATACGCAGTATTTT. The full variable domain, rest sourced from reference TRBV5-4 and TRBJ2-3, is ETGVTQSPTHLIKTRGQQVTLRCSSQSGHNTVSWYQQALGQGPQFIFQYYREEENGRGNFPPRFSGLQFPNYSSELNVNALELDDSALYLCASRRTSGNTDTQYFGPGTRLTVL.